This T cell receptor (beta chain) was documented in a study of T cells in localized non-small cell lung cancer. The data were produced by immunoSEQ multiplex PCR, yet TCRdb's version contains in-frame clones alone and is incomplete. Altogether 55,000 to 80,000 clones are present, around four fifths being singletons, with the ten largest covering around an eighth. Germline V gene sequence: CDR1 MNHEY, CDR2 SMNVEV (reference sequence). With 0 bases removed from V and 6 bases from J, the gap between germline ends came to 10 bases. The CDR3 extends over 14 amino acids. The receptor was isolated from a female donor of 60 years or more with stage I lung adenocarcinoma. Sequences were derived from peripheral blood, sampled before any cancer treatment. The V gene is TRBV27, the J gene TRBJ2-3; no clear D gene. CDR3: CASSLSERPDTQYF. The CDR3 region has the DNA TGTGCCAGCAGTTTATCTGAACGGCCGGATACGCAGTATTTT.